This TCR beta chain was captured by sequencing in a study of blood T cell repertoires in COVID-19. Looking at the study overall: COVID-19 samples collected from the United States, Italy and Spain covered acute and convalescent phases. T cells, B-cell-depleted T cells, or PBMCs provided the cDNA or gDNA that served as material.

Per the study methods: It was from reference gene primer amplification that nucleated cell counts were estimated. The protocol was immunoSEQ multiplex PCR, while the TCRdb copy is restricted to in-frame clones and leaves out a portion. V and J calls and clone size are those listed in that table; D and trimming were worked out from the DNA. Of 45,000 to 65,000 clones in the sample, about nine tenths are singletons; the top ten hold about 9.4%. The CDR3 is 16 residues long. V lost 4 bases, J lost 0 bases, and 13 bases lay in between. CDR1 is SGHNT and CDR2 is YYREEE in the germline V gene (reference sequence).

The sequenced sample was peripheral blood. The rearrangement joins TRBV5-4 to TRBJ1-4; D remains unclear. This TCR was recovered from a human donor with acute or convalescent COVID-19. The donor label of this sample is uncertain. DNA of the CDR3: TGTGCCAGCAGCCGGTATACCGGAGCAACTAATGAAAAACTGTTTTTT. Translating gives CASSRYTGATNEKLFF.